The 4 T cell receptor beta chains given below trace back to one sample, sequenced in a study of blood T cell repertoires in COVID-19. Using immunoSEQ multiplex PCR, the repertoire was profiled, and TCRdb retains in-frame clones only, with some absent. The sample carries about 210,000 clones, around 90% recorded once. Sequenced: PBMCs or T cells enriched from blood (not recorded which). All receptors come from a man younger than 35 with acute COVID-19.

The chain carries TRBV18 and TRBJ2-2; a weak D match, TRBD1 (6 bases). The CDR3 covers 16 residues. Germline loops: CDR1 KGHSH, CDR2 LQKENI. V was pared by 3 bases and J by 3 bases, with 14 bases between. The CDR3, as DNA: TGTGCCAGCTCACCCGTAGACAGGACGTACACCGGGGAGCTGTTTTTT. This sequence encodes CASSPVDRTYTGELFF. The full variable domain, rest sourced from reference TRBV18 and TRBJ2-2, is NAGVMQNPRHLVRRRGQEARLRCSPMKGHSHVYWYRQLPEEGLKFMVYLQKENIIDESGMPKERFSAEFPKEGPSILRIQQVVRGDSAAYFCASSPVDRTYTGELFFGEGSRLTVL.

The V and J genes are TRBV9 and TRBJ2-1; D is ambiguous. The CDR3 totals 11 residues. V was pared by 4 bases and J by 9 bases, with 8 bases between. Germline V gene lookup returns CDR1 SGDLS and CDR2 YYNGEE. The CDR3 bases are TGTGCCAGCAGCTCAAACAGTGAGCAGTTCTTC. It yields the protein CASSSNSEQFF.

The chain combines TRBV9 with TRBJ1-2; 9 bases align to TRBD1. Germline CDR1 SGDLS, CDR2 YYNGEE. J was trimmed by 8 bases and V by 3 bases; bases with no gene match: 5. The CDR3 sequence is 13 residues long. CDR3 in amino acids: CASSDGTGIGYTF. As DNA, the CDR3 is TGTGCCAGCAGCGACGGGACAGGGATCGGCTACACCTTC. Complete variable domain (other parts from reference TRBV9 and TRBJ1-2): DSGVTQTPKHLITATGQRVTLRCSPRSGDLSVYWYQQSLDQGLQFLIQYYNGEERAKGNILERFSAQQFPDLHSELNLSSLELGDSALYFCASSDGTGIGYTFGSGTRLTVV.

In DNA, the CDR3 is TGTGCCAGCAGCCAATACATATCCGGGGAGCTGTTTTTT. It encodes CASSQYISGELFF. This chain links TRBV7-2 with TRBJ2-2; D uncertain. Germline V gene data show CDR1 as SGHTA and CDR2 as FQGNSA. V was clipped by 5 bases and J by 6 bases, with 10 bases between them. This CDR3 region has 13 residues.